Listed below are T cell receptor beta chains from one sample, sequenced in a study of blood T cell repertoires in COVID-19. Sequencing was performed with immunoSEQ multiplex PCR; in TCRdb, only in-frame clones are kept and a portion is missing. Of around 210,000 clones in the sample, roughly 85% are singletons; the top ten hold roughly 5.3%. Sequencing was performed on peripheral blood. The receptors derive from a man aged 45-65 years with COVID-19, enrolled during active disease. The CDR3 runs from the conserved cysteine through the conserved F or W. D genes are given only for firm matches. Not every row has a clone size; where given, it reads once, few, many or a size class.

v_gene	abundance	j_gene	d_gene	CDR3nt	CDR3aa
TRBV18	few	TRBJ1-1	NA	TGTGCCAGCTCACCACCCGGAGGAACTGAAGCTTTCTTT	CASSPPGGTEAFF
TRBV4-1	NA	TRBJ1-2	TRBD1	TGCGCCAGCAGCCAAAAGGGACAGGGCCTAACTAACTATGGCTACACCTTC	CASSQKGQGLTNYGYTF
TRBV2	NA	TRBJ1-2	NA	TGTGCCAGCAAGGCACAGGGATTAAACTATGGCTACACCTTC	CASKAQGLNYGYTF
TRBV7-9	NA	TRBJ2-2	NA	TGTGCCAGCCCAATAGGGGGGAACACCGGGGAGCTGTTTTTT	CASPIGGNTGELFF
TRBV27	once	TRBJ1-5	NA	TGTGCCAGCGCGGGAGGGCCCGGGCCCCAGCATTTT	CASAGGPGPQHF
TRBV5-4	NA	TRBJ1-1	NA	TGTGCCAGCAGCTTGCTGGGCACGAGCACTGAAGCTTTCTTT	CASSLLGTSTEAFF
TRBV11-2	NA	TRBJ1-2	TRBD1	TGTGCCAGCAGCATGGACAGGGCTTTCTATGGCTACACCTTC	CASSMDRAFYGYTF
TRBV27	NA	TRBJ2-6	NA	TGTGCCAGCAGTTTCCAGGGGCGCGGGGCCAACGTCCTGACTTTC	CASSFQGRGANVLTF
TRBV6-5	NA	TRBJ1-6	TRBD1	TGTGCCAGCAGTTACGGTTCCGGGACAGGCAATTCACCCCTCCACTTT	CASSYGSGTGNSPLHF
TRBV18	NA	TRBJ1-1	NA	TGTGCCAGCTCACCACCGTCCGGCAGGGGCACTGAAGCTTTCTTT	CASSPPSGRGTEAFF
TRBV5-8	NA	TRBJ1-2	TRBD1	TGTGCCAGCAGCTTGCGGGGACAGGGGATGAATGGCTACACCTTC	CASSLRGQGMNGYTF
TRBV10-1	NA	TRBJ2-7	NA	TGCGCCAGCAGTGAGTCGTTGAGTCGCGAGCAGTACTTC	CASSESLSREQYF
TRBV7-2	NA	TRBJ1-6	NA	TGTGCCAGCAGCCTGTACGGGAGAGATAATTCACCCCTCCACTTT	CASSLYGRDNSPLHF
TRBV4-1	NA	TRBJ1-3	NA	TGCGCCAGCAGCCACCCTCCGGGATACTCTGGAAACACCATATATTTT	CASSHPPGYSGNTIYF
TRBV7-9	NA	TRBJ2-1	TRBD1	TGTGCCAGCAGCTTAGTTGGACAGGGTTCCAATGAGCAGTTCTTC	CASSLVGQGSNEQFF
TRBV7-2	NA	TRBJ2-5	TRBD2	TGTGCCAGCAGCTTAGGAAGGACTAGCGGGGGGGCGGAGACCCAGTACTTC	CASSLGRTSGGAETQYF
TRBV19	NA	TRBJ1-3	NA	TGTGCCAGTAGTGACTCCGGGTTTCGGGGCTCTGGAAACACCATATATTTT	CASSDSGFRGSGNTIYF
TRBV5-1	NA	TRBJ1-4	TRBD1	TGCGCCAGCAGGACAGGGGGCCCCCTCGGCGAAAAACTGTTTTTT	CASRTGGPLGEKLFF
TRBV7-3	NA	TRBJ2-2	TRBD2	TGTGCCAGCAGCCCTGGGAGGGAGTACACCGGGGAGCTGTTTTTT	CASSPGREYTGELFF
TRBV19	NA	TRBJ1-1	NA	TGTGCCAGTAGTAAAGCTGGTCTACCCCCCCAAGCTTTCTTT	CASSKAGLPPQAFF
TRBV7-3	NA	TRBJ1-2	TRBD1	TGTGCCAGCAGTCGGACAGGGGGAAATAGCTATGGCTACACCTTC	CASSRTGGNSYGYTF
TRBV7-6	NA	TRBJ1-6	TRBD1	TGTGCCAGCAGTTGGGGGACAGAGAATTCACCCCTCCACTTT	CASSWGTENSPLHF
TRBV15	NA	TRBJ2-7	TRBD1	TGTGCCACCAGCCCGGACAGGGGGCTATACGAGCAGTACTTC	CATSPDRGLYEQYF
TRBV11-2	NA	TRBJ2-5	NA	TGTGCCAGCAGCTTAGGAGGGTTAGAGACCCAGTACTTC	CASSLGGLETQYF
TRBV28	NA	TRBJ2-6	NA	TGTGCCAGCAGTTTAAGCGCGACAGTGCCCTCTGGGGCCAACGTCCTGACTTTC	CASSLSATVPSGANVLTF
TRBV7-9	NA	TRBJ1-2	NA	TGTGCCAGCAGCTCGACCACCAGGGGAAACTATGGCTACACCTTC	CASSSTTRGNYGYTF
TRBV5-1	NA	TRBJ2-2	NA	TGCGCCAGCAGCTTATGGCTAGGTAACACCGGGGAGCTGTTTTTT	CASSLWLGNTGELFF
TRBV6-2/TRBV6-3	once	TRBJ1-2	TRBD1	TGTGCCAGCAGCCCGACAGGGAAGTCCGGCTACACCTTC	CASSPTGKSGYTF
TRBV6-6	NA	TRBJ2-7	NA	TGTGCCACCACTCTCAGGGGTAGATCCTACGAGCAGTACTTC	CATTLRGRSYEQYF
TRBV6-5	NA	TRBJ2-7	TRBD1	TGTGCCAGCAGTTCTGGGACAGGGAGAAACCACGAGCAGTACTTC	CASSSGTGRNHEQYF
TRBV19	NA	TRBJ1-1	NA	TGTGCCAGTAGTATAGAGGGGGGGAGGACTGAAGCTTTCTTT	CASSIEGGRTEAFF
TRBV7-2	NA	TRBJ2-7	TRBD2	TGTGCCAGCAGCTTAACTAGCGGGGGTTACGAGCAGTACTTC	CASSLTSGGYEQYF
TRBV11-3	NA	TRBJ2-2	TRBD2	TGTGCCAGCAGCCCTACTAGCGGGGGCACCGGGGAGCTGTTTTTT	CASSPTSGGTGELFF
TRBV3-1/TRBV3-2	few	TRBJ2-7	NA	TGTGCCAGCAGTCTTTGGAGCTCCTACGAGCAGTACTTC	CASSLWSSYEQYF
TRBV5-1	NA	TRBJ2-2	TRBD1	TGCGCCAGCAGCTTCCCACAGGGGGTCAACACCGGGGAGCTGTTTTTT	CASSFPQGVNTGELFF
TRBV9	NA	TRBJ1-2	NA	TGTGCCAGCAGCGTAGCCGTTAGAGCAGGTCGCCAGGGCTACACCTTC	CASSVAVRAGRQGYTF
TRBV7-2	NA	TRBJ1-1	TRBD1	TGTGCCAGCATCCTGGGACAGTTGAACACTGAAGCTTTCTTT	CASILGQLNTEAFF
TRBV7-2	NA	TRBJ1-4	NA	TGTGCCAGCAGCCCCGACAGATTTAATGAAAAACTGTTTTTT	CASSPDRFNEKLFF
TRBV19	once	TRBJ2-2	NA	TGTGCCAGCCGACAGACTCCGAACACCGGGGAGCTGTTTTTT	CASRQTPNTGELFF
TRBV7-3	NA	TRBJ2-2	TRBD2	TGTGCCAGCAGCTTCATGGGAGGGGCCACCGGGGAGCTGTTTTTT	CASSFMGGATGELFF
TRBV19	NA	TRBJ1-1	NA	TGTGCCAGTATGGAGGGGTTCACTGAAGCTTTCTTT	CASMEGFTEAFF